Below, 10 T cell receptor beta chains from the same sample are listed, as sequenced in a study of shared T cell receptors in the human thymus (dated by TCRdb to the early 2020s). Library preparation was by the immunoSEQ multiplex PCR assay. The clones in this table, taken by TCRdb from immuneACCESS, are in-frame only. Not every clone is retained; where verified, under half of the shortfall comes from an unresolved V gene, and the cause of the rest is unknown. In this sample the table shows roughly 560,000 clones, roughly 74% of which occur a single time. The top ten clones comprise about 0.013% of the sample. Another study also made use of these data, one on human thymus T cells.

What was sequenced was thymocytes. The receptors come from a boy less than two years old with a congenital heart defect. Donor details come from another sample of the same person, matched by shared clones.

CDR3 amino acids: CASSQDEGGPGEQFF. CDR3 nucleotides: TGTGCCAGCAGCCAAGATGAGGGAGGGCCGGGGGAGCAGTTCTTC. The chain couples TRBV4-2 to TRBJ2-1, with 7 bases aligning to TRBD2. The CDR3 loop spans 15 amino acids. Germline values: CDR1 LGHNA, CDR2 YNFKEQ. Losses at the gene ends were 0 bases for V and 10 bases for J; bases not matched to a gene: 9.

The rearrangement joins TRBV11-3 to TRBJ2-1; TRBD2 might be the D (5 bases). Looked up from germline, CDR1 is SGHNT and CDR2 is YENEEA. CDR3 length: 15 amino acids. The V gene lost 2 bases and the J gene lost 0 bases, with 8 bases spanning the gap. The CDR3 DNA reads TGTGCCAGCAGCTTACGACTAAGCTCCTACAATGAGCAGTTCTTC. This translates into CASSLRLSSYNEQFF.

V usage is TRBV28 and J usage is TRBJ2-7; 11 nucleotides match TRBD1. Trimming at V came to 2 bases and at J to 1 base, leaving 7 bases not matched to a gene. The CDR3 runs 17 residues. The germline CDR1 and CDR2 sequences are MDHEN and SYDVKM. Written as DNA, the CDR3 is TGTGCCAGCAGTTTAAATTGGGACAGGGGGGATTCCTACGAGCAGTACTTC. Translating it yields CASSLNWDRGDSYEQYF.

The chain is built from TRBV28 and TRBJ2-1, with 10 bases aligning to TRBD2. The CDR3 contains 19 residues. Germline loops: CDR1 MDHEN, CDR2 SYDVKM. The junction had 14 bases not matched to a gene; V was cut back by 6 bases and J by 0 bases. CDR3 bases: TGTGCCAGCAGCTCCTCGGGTCTAGCGGGAGTAGGCTCCTACAATGAGCAGTTCTTC. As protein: CASSSSGLAGVGSYNEQFF. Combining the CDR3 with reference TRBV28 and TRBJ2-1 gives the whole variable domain DVKVTQSSRYLVKRTGEKVFLECVQDMDHENMFWYRQDPGLGLRLIYFSYDVKMKEKGDIPEGYSVSREKKERFSLILESASTNQTSMYLCASSSSGLAGVGSYNEQFFGPGTRLTVL.

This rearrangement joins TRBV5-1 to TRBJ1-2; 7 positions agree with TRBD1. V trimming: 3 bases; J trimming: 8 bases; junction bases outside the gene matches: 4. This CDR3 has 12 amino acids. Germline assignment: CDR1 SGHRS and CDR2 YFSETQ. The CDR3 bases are TGCGCCAGCAGCTCCTACAGGGGCGGCTACACCTTC. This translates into CASSSYRGGYTF.

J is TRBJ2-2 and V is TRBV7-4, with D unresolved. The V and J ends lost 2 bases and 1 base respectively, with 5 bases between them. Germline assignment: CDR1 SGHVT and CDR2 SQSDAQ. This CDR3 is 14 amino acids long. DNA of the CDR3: TGTGCCAGCAGCTTATCGCGGAACACCGGGGAGCTGTTTTTT. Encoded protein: CASSLSRNTGELFF. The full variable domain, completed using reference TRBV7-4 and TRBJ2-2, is GAGVSQSPRYKVAKRGRDVALRCDSISGHVTLYWYRQTLGQGSEVLTYSQSDAQRDKSGRPSGRFSAERPERSVSTLKIQRTEQGDSAVYLCASSLSRNTGELFFGEGSRLTVL.

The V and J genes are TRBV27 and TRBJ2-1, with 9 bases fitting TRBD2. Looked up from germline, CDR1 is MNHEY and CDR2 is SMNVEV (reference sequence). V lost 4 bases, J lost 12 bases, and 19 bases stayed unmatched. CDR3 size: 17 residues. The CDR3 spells CASSSDDSGSPSTGQFF. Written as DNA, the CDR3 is TGTGCCAGCAGTTCCGACGATAGCGGGAGCCCTTCTACGGGGCAGTTCTTC.

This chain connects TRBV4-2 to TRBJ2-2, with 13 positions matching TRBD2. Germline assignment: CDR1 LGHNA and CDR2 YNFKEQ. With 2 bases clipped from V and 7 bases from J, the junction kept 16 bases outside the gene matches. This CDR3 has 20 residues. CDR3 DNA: TGTGCCAGCAGCCAACCTACGGGACTAGCGGGACCGGTGCATATCGGGGAGCTGTTTTTT. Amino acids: CASSQPTGLAGPVHIGELFF.

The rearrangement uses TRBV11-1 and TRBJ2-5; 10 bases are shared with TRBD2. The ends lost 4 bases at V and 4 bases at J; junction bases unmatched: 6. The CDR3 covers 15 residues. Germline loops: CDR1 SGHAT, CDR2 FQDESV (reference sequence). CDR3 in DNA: TGTGCCAGCAGCTCCCTAGCGGGAGACGGAGAGACCCAGTACTTC. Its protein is CASSSLAGDGETQYF.

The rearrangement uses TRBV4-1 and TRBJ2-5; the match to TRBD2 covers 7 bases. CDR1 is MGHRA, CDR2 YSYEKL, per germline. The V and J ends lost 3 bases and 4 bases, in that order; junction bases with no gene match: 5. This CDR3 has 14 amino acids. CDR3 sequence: CASSQRTRSETQYF. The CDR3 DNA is TGCGCCAGCAGCCAGAGGACTAGATCAGAGACCCAGTACTTC.